This T cell receptor (beta chain) was sequenced in a study of T cells after yellow fever vaccination. The sample holds many counts of this clonotype. Conversion of TCR transcripts into cDNA relied on 5'RACE template switching, which added a universal primer site and UMIs. TCRdb re-called the 5' RACE reads with MiXCR, one entry per CDR3 protein. The repertoire has about 50,000 distinct CDR3 sequences, roughly 7.4% of them found once; the top ten carry 28%. Per the germline V gene, CDR1 is SGHAT and CDR2 is FQNNGV. The CDR3 sequence is 15 residues long. The V and J ends lost 6 bases and 5 bases respectively, with 18 bases between them.

The sequence was obtained from a man between 18 and 35 years old who received the YFV17D yellow fever vaccine. The genes are TRBV11-2 and TRBJ2-3; possibly TRBD1 for D (6 bases). Material: CD8+ T cells sorted from PBMCs, obtained more than 13 days after the first yellow fever vaccination. The CDR3 loop reads CASRLPFRGGDTQYF. Here the CDR3 DNA reads TGTGCCAGCAGATTACCGTTCAGGGGTGGAGATACGCAGTATTTT. Looking up the rest from reference TRBV11-2 and TRBJ2-3 gives the full variable domain: EAGVAQSPRYKIIEKRQSVAFWCNPISGHATLYWYQQILGQGPKLLIQFQNNGVVDDSQLPKDRFSAERLKGVDSTLKIQPAKLEDSAVYLCASRLPFRGGDTQYFGPGTRLTVL.